These 20 T cell receptor beta chains came from one sample sequenced in a study of shared clonotypes between healthy human individuals. TCRdb's copy holds only in-frame clones and misses some; the assay was immunoSEQ multiplex PCR. The profile covers under 1 million clones, with around 93% appearing a single time and 24% taken by the ten largest. Selected positively for CCR7 and CD45RO-negative, naive CD8 cells excluded terminally differentiated effector memory CD45RA+ cells. Material: naive CD8+ T cells sorted from blood. Receptors were obtained from a man aged 25 to 45 in good health.

The V call is TRBV30, the J call TRBJ2-4; D remains unclear. V was pared by 0 bases and J by 8 bases, with 8 bases between. CDR3 size: 12 residues. Germline V gives CDR1 GTSNPN, CDR2 SVGIG (reference sequence). The CDR3 reads CAWSVLLDIQYF. CDR3 nucleotides: TGTGCCTGGAGTGTACTTCTTGACATTCAGTACTTC.

The CDR3 protein is CASSRLLSGATSTDTQYF. DNA for the CDR3: TGCGCCAGCAGCCGTCTGTTAAGCGGGGCCACTAGCACAGATACGCAGTATTTT. This chain uses TRBV4-3 with TRBJ2-3; 7 nucleotides line up with TRBD2. Germline trimming cut 4 bases from V and 0 bases from J; bases unmatched to any gene: 13. CDR1 and CDR2 (germline): LGHNA, YSLEER. The CDR3 is 18 residues long.

This sequence joins TRBV27 and TRBJ2-7, with D perhaps being TRBD1 or TRBD2 (5 bases each). There are 14 residues in the CDR3. CDR1 is MNHEY, CDR2 SMNVEV, per germline (reference sequence). V lost 4 bases and J 3 bases, leaving 13 bases between the germline ends. The CDR3, as DNA: TGTGCCAGCAGTTCTTCCGGGGCCCGCTACGAGCAGTACTTC. This translates into CASSSSGARYEQYF.

The chain couples TRBV4-1 to TRBJ2-7, with 10 nucleotides matching TRBD2. Trimming removed 3 bases from V and 3 bases from J; junction bases left unmatched: 5. There are 15 residues in the CDR3. Germline values: CDR1 MGHRA, CDR2 YSYEKL. The chain's CDR3 is CASSQSSGRFYEQYF. Written as DNA, the CDR3 is TGCGCCAGCAGCCAGTCTAGCGGGAGATTCTACGAGCAGTACTTC.

This chain uses TRBV19 with TRBJ2-5; D gene unclear. Germline V CDR1 and CDR2: LNHDA, SQIVND (reference sequence). Trimming left V 4 bases short and J 0 bases short, with 12 bases between. The CDR3 consists of 15 residues. CDR3 residues: CASSSSGLYQETQYF. The CDR3 DNA follows: TGTGCCAGTAGTAGCTCCGGGCTATACCAAGAGACCCAGTACTTC.

This CDR3 is CASSLLRGLAGGTDTQYF. The CDR3 region has the DNA TGTGCCAGCAGTTTATTGCGGGGGCTAGCGGGAGGCACAGATACGCAGTATTTT. V and J are TRBV27 and TRBJ2-3, with 10 bases matching TRBD2. Trimming at V came to 1 base and at J to 1 base, leaving 8 bases not matched to a gene. Per the germline V gene, CDR1 is MNHEY and CDR2 is SMNVEV (reference sequence). There are 18 residues in the CDR3.

The chain carries TRBV25-1 and TRBJ2-5; D gene ambiguous. The CDR3 has 16 residues. V lost 3 bases and J 0 bases, leaving 14 bases between the germline ends. In germline, CDR1 is MGHDK, CDR2 SYGVNS. The CDR3 DNA is TGTGCCAGCAGTGAGTCTAATTCGGCGTACCAAGAGACCCAGTACTTC. Translated: CASSESNSAYQETQYF.

This clone appeared a single time. The V call is TRBV7-9, the J call TRBJ1-4; weak D call: TRBD1 (6 bases). Trimming stripped 4 bases from V and 0 bases from J, with 15 bases between. Germline assignment: CDR1 SEHNR and CDR2 FQNEAQ (reference sequence). The CDR3 extends over 17 amino acids. CDR3 residues: CASSSTGLGATNEKLFF. The CDR3 bases are TGTGCCAGCAGCTCGACAGGATTAGGGGCAACTAATGAAAAACTGTTTTTT.

Worth noting for this clone: The same CDR3 also results from other DNA sequences found in this sample. The genes are TRBV29-1 and TRBJ2-3, with D uncertain. V lost 4 bases and J 3 bases, leaving 2 bases between the germline ends. The CDR3 has 10 amino acids. CDR1 and CDR2 (germline): SQVTM, ANQGSEA. The CDR3, as DNA: TGCAGCGTTGGAACAGATACGCAGTATTTT. Translated, it gives CSVGTDTQYF.

The chain links TRBV5-1 to TRBJ1-2, with TRBD1 identical over 10 bases. The germline V gene has CDR1 SGHRS and CDR2 YFSETQ. V shed 4 bases and J 4 bases; nucleotides not matched to a gene: 10. This CDR3 contains 16 residues. CDR3 protein: CASSPPGGQGSYGYTF. CDR3 in DNA: TGCGCCAGCAGCCCACCAGGGGGACAGGGGTCCTATGGCTACACCTTC.

This chain joins TRBV30 and TRBJ2-7; no clear D gene. Germline V gene sequence: CDR1 GTSNPN, CDR2 SVGIG (reference sequence). With 2 bases removed from V and 1 base from J, the gap between germline ends came to 6 bases. The CDR3 runs 12 residues. The CDR3 coding sequence is TGTGCCTGGAGTCCCCTTTCCTACGAGCAGTACTTC. Protein: CAWSPLSYEQYF.

The chain couples TRBV7-9 to TRBJ2-2, with 10 bases fitting TRBD2. The trim removed 5 bases at V and 6 bases at J, leaving 18 bases unmatched. The CDR3 totals 19 residues. The germline CDR1 and CDR2 sequences are SEHNR and FQNEAQ (reference sequence). This CDR3 is CASSPPISAGGPRAGELFF. CDR3 sequence (DNA): TGTGCCAGCAGCCCACCGATTTCAGCGGGAGGGCCTCGGGCCGGGGAGCTGTTTTTT.

V is TRBV9 and J is TRBJ1-4; the D gene is possibly TRBD1 (6 bases). V was trimmed by 3 bases and J by 5 bases, leaving 14 bases between them. The length of the CDR3 is 15 residues. CDR1 is SGDLS and CDR2 is YYNGEE in the germline V gene. The CDR3 DNA reads as TGTGCCAGCAGCGCTAGGGGGGGTTCCAATGAAAAACTGTTTTTT. This codes for CASSARGGSNEKLFF. Full variable domain (remainder filled in from reference TRBV9 and TRBJ1-4): DSGVTQTPKHLITATGQRVTLRCSPRSGDLSVYWYQQSLDQGLQFLIQYYNGEERAKGNILERFSAQQFPDLHSELNLSSLELGDSALYFCASSARGGSNEKLFFGSGTQLSVL.

The chain recombines TRBV14 with TRBJ2-1; tentative D call: TRBD1 (6 bases). This CDR3 has 16 residues. Trimming pared 4 bases from V and 0 bases from J, leaving 13 bases between. The germline V gene has CDR1 SGHDN and CDR2 FVKESK. The CDR3 loop is CASSLFRTVSYNEQFF. In DNA, the CDR3 is TGTGCCAGCAGCCTTTTCCGGACAGTCTCCTACAATGAGCAGTTCTTC.

The chain uses TRBV11-2 and TRBJ2-7, with TRBD1 matching over 7 bases. The CDR3 totals 13 residues. J gave up 3 bases and V 5 bases, and 4 bases lay outside the gene matches. Germline V gene data show CDR1 as SGHAT and CDR2 as FQNNGV. The CDR3 loop reads CASSPWDSYEQYF. The CDR3 bases are TGTGCCAGCAGCCCATGGGACAGCTACGAGCAGTACTTC.

V is TRBV5-5 and J is TRBJ1-1; perhaps TRBD1 as D (5 bases). The CDR3 has 14 residues. Germline values: CDR1 SGHKS, CDR2 YYEKEE (reference sequence). The V end was cut by 3 bases, the J end by 3 bases, with 12 bases between. This CDR3 is CASSYSLGDTEAFF. The CDR3 bases are TGTGCCAGCAGCTACTCACTGGGGGACACTGAAGCTTTCTTT.

The chain is built from TRBV19 and TRBJ2-1; 8 positions match TRBD1. This CDR3 region has 16 residues. Germline V gene lookup returns CDR1 LNHDA and CDR2 SQIVND (reference sequence). V lost 0 bases and J lost 7; bases outside the gene matches: 8. This CDR3 is CASSIEGQGWMNEQFF. The CDR3 region has the DNA TGTGCCAGTAGTATAGAAGGACAGGGCTGGATGAATGAGCAGTTCTTC.

The chain combines TRBV5-1 with TRBJ2-2; D is ambiguous. V was clipped by 0 bases and J by 0 bases, with 9 bases between them. Germline loops: CDR1 SGHRS, CDR2 YFSETQ. There are 16 residues in the CDR3. CDR3 DNA: TGCGCCAGCAGCTTGGTTGTGATTACGAACACCGGGGAGCTGTTTTTT. The encoded protein is CASSLVVITNTGELFF.

The chain couples TRBV19 to TRBJ2-1; the D is unclear. The germline CDR1 and CDR2 sequences are LNHDA and SQIVND (reference sequence). The germline V and J ends were trimmed by 3 bases and 2 bases, with 2 bases remaining between them. The CDR3 contains 12 residues. Here the CDR3 reads CASSITYNEQFF. The DNA for the CDR3 is TGTGCCAGTAGTATTACCTACAATGAGCAGTTCTTC.

This chain connects TRBV6-5 to TRBJ2-5; weak D call: TRBD1 (6 bases). Between the trimmed V and J ends, which lost 7 bases and 4 bases, there was a span of 16 bases. Germline CDR1 MNHEY, CDR2 SVGAGI. The CDR3 loop spans 14 amino acids. CDR3 amino acids: CASTLVQGSETQYF. The CDR3 bases are TGTGCCAGCACCCTCGTACAGGGCTCAGAGACCCAGTACTTC.